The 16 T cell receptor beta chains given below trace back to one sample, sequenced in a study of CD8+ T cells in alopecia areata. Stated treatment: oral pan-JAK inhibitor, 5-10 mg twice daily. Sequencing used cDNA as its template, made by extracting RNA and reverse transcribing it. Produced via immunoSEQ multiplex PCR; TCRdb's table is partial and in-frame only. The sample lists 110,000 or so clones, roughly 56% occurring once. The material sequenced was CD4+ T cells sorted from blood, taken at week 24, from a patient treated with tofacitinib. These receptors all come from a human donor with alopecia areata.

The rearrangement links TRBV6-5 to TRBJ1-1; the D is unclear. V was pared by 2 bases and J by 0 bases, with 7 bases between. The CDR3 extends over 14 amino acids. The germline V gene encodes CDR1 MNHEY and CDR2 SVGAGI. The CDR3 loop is CASSYGQLNTEAFF. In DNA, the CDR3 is TGTGCCAGCAGTTACGGCCAGTTGAACACTGAAGCTTTCTTT.

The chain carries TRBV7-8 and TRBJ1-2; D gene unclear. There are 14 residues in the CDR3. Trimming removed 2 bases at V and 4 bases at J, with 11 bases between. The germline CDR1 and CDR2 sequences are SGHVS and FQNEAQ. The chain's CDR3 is CASSLLWQAYGYTF. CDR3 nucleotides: TGTGCCAGCAGCTTATTGTGGCAAGCCTATGGCTACACCTTC.

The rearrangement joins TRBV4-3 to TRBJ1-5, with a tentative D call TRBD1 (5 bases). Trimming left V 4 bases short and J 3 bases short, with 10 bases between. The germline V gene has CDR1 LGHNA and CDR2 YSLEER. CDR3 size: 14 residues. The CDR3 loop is CASSPGRNNQPQHF. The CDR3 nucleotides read TGCGCCAGCAGCCCGGGACGGAACAATCAGCCCCAGCATTTT.

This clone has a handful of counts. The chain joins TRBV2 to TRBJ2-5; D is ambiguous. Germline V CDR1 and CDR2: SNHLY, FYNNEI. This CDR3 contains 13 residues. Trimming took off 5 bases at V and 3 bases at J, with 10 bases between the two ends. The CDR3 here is CASSFRREETQYF. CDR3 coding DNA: TGTGCCAGCAGTTTCAGGAGAGAAGAGACCCAGTACTTC.

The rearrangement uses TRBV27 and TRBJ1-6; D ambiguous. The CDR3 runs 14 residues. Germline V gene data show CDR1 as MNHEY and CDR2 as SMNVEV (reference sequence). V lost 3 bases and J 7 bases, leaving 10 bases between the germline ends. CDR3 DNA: TGTGCCAGCAGTTTGGGGTCATCAAATTCACCCCTCCACTTT. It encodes CASSLGSSNSPLHF.

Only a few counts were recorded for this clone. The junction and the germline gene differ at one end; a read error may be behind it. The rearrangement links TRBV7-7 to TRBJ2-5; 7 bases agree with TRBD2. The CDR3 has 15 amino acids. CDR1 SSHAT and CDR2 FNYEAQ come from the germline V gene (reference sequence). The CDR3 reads CASSQVSGGPETQYF. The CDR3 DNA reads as TGTGCTAGCAGCCAAGTATCGGGGGGTCCAGAGACCCAGTACTTC.

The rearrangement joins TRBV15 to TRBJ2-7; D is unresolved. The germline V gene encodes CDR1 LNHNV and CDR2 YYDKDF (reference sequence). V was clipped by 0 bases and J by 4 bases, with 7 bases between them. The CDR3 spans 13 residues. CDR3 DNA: TGTGCCACCAGCAGAGATTACGAGTACGAGCAGTACTTC. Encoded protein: CATSRDYEYEQYF.

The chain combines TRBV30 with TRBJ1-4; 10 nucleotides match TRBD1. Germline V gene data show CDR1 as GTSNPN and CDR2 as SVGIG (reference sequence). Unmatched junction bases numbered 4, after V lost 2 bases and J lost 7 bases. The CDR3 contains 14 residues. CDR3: CAWSWGTGAEKLFF. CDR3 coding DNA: TGTGCCTGGAGTTGGGGGACAGGGGCTGAAAAACTGTTTTTT.

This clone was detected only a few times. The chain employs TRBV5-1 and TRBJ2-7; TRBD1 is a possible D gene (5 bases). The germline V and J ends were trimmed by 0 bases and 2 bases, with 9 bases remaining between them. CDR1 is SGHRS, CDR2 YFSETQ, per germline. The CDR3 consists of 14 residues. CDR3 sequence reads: CASSLAQVPYEQYF. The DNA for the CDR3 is TGCGCCAGCAGCTTGGCACAGGTCCCCTACGAGCAGTACTTC. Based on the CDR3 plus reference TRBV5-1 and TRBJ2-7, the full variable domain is KAGVTQTPRYLIKTRGQQVTLSCSPISGHRSVSWYQQTPGQGLQFLFEYFSETQRNKGNFPGRFSGRQFSNSRSEMNVSTLELGDSALYLCASSLAQVPYEQYFGPGTRLTVT.

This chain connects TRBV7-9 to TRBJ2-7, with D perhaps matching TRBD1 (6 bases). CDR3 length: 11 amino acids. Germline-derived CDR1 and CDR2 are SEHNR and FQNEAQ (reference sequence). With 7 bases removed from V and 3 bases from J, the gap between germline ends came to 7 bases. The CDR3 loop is CASTRGYEQYF. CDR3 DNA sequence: TGTGCCAGCACCAGGGGCTACGAGCAGTACTTC.

As DNA, the CDR3 is TGCGCCAGCAGCTTGGACAGGGACTACGAGCAGTACTTC. Residues: CASSLDRDYEQYF. This chain links TRBV5-1 with TRBJ2-7; D is possibly TRBD1 (6 bases). CDR3 length: 13 residues. Deletions cut 0 bases from V and 3 bases from J, with 7 bases between. Germline loops: CDR1 SGHRS, CDR2 YFSETQ.

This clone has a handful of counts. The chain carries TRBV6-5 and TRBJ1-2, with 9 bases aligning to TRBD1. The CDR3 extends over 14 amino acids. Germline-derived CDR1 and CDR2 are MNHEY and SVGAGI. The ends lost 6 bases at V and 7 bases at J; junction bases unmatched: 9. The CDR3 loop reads CASRVTGGESGYTF. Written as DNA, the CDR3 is TGTGCCAGCAGGGTTACAGGGGGCGAATCTGGCTACACCTTC.

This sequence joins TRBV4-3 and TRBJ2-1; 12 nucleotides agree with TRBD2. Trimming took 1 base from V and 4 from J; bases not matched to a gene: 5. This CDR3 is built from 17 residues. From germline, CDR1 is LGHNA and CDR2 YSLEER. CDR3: CASSQVRTSGEYNEQFF. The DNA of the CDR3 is TGCGCCAGCAGCCAAGTCAGGACTAGCGGGGAGTACAATGAGCAGTTCTTC.

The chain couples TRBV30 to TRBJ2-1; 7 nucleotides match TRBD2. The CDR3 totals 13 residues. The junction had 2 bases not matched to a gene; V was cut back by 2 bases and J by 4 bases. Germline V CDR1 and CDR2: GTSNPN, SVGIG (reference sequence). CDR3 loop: CAWSLGGYNEQFF. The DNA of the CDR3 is TGTGCCTGGAGTCTCGGGGGGTACAATGAGCAGTTCTTC.

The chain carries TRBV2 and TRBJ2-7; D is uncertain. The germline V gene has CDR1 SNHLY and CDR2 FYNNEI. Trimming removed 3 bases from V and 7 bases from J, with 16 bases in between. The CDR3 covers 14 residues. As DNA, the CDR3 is TGTGCCAGCAGTGATCGGGCAACCGTATCAGAGCAGTACTTC. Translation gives CASSDRATVSEQYF.

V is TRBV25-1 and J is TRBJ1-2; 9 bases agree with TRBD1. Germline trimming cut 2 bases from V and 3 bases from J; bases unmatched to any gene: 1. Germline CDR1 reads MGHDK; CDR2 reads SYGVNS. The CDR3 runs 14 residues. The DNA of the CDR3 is TGTGCCAGCAGTGAACGACAGGGGGACTATGGCTACACCTTC. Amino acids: CASSERQGDYGYTF.